A single sample gave rise to the 12 T cell receptor beta chains below, sequenced in a study of immune cell composition in non-small cell lung cancer. Data came from immunoSEQ multiplex PCR; TCRdb stores just in-frame clones and leaves some out. The sample includes over 4,500 clones, 60% to 85% of them seen just once. The sample comprised lung tumor tissue. These receptors were taken from a human donor with non-small cell lung cancer.

V is TRBV4-3 and J is TRBJ2-7; a weak D match, TRBD1 (7 bases). Trimming stripped 0 bases from V and 0 bases from J, with 9 bases between. The V gene's germline CDR1 is LGHNA and CDR2 YSLEER. The CDR3 covers 15 residues. The CDR3, as DNA: TGCGCCAGCAGCCAAGACAGGGGGGTCTCCTACGAGCAGTACTTC. This translates into CASSQDRGVSYEQYF.

This CDR3 reads CASSDRTGSDGYTF. CDR3 sequence (DNA): TGTGCCAGCAGCGACCGGACAGGGTCGGATGGCTACACCTTC. V and J are TRBV9 and TRBJ1-2; TRBD1 aligns across 8 bases. From germline, CDR1 is SGDLS and CDR2 YYNGEE. V gave up 3 bases and J gave up 6 bases; unmatched junction bases: 7. The CDR3 has 14 residues.

This clone has more than one count but fewer than ten. The rearrangement links TRBV28 to TRBJ1-4; 7 bases map to TRBD1. Per the germline V gene, CDR1 is MDHEN and CDR2 is SYDVKM. Trimming at V came to 5 bases and at J to 3 bases, leaving 3 bases not matched to a gene. This CDR3 spans 14 amino acids. The CDR3 DNA sequence: TGTGCCAGCAGTCCTCAGGGGGCTAATGAAAAACTGTTTTTT. Translation: CASSPQGANEKLFF.

Written as DNA, the CDR3 is TGTGCCAGCAGTGTTAACAGGGGGCCAGGAGAGACCCAGTACTTC. This sequence encodes CASSVNRGPGETQYF. The V call is TRBV6-1, the J call TRBJ2-5, with 9 bases aligning to TRBD1. With 4 bases clipped from V and 4 bases from J, the junction kept 7 bases outside the gene matches. Per germline, CDR1 MNHNS and CDR2 SASEGT. The CDR3 runs to 15 residues.

This chain links TRBV4-1 with TRBJ1-6; 10 bases are a match to TRBD1. V was clipped by 2 bases and J by 7 bases; unmatched bases: 8. The CDR3 covers 17 residues. CDR1 and CDR2 from the germline V gene are MGHRA and YSYEKL. The CDR3 DNA follows: TGCGCCAGCAGCCAACCCGGGACAGGGGAATTGAATTCACCCCTCCACTTT. Its protein is CASSQPGTGELNSPLHF.

The gene calls are TRBV30 and TRBJ2-2; D is undetermined. Trimming stripped 2 bases from V and 2 bases from J, with 6 bases between. CDR1 and CDR2 (germline): GTSNPN, SVGIG (reference sequence). There are 13 residues in the CDR3. The CDR3 protein is CAWSRLNTGELFF. The CDR3 nucleotides read TGTGCCTGGAGTCGGTTAAACACCGGGGAGCTGTTTTTT.

This clone was observed once. The CDR3 sequence is CAIRETGAEAFF. The CDR3 DNA follows: TGTGCCATCAGGGAGACAGGCGCTGAAGCTTTCTTT. The V and J genes are TRBV10-3 and TRBJ1-1; a weak D match, TRBD1 (6 bases). V lost 6 bases to trimming and J lost 6 bases, with 11 bases between them. Germline V gene data show CDR1 as ENHRY and CDR2 as SYGVKD. The CDR3 totals 12 residues.

The chain employs TRBV7-8 and TRBJ2-7; 11 positions agree with TRBD1. With V trimmed by 5 bases and J by 2 bases, 2 bases remained unmatched. The V gene's germline CDR1 is SGHVS and CDR2 FQNEAQ. The CDR3 is 14 amino acids. The CDR3 DNA is TGTGCCAGCAGCGCGGGACAGGGGGCCTACGAGCAGTACTTC. Translating it yields CASSAGQGAYEQYF.

This clone came up once. The V gene is TRBV4-2, the J gene TRBJ2-5; 7 nucleotides align to TRBD1. Trimming at V came to 3 bases and at J to 3 bases, leaving 4 bases not matched to a gene. The CDR3 runs to 14 residues. Germline V CDR1 and CDR2: LGHNA, YNFKEQ. The CDR3 loop is CASSQTGLEETQYF. The CDR3 DNA sequence: TGTGCCAGCAGCCAGACAGGGTTGGAAGAGACCCAGTACTTC.

This clone was detected a few times. This rearrangement joins TRBV2 to TRBJ1-5; TRBD1 might be the D (6 bases). The V gene's germline CDR1 is SNHLY and CDR2 FYNNEI. Deletions cut 8 bases from V and 4 bases from J, with 18 bases between. The CDR3 length is 15 residues. CDR3 DNA sequence: TGTGCCAGCTCCAAACTCAGGGGCCCAAATCAGCCCCAGCATTTT. This codes for CASSKLRGPNQPQHF. Supplemented by reference TRBV2 and TRBJ1-5, the full variable domain reads EPEVTQTPSHQVTQMGQEVILRCVPISNHLYFYWYRQILGQKVEFLVSFYNNEISEKSEIFDDQFSVERPDGSNFTLKIRSTKLEDSAMYFCASSKLRGPNQPQHFGDGTRLSIL.

The chain couples TRBV19 to TRBJ2-7; TRBD2 matches at 12 bases. Germline assignment: CDR1 LNHDA and CDR2 SQIVND (reference sequence). With V trimmed by 4 bases and J by 0 bases, 4 bases remained unmatched. CDR3 length: 16 residues. The CDR3 here is CASSTRTSGVSYEQYF. DNA for the CDR3: TGTGCCAGTAGTACACGGACTAGCGGGGTCTCCTACGAGCAGTACTTC. Full variable domain (missing parts from reference TRBV19 and TRBJ2-7): DGGITQSPKYLFRKEGQNVTLSCEQNLNHDAMYWYRQDPGQGLRLIYYSQIVNDFQKGDIAEGYSVSREKKESFPLTVTSAQKNPTAFYLCASSTRTSGVSYEQYFGPGTRLTVT.

The chain is built from TRBV18 and TRBJ1-3; TRBD1 matches 7 bases. The V gene's germline CDR1 is KGHSH and CDR2 LQKENI. The CDR3 has 16 residues. V lost 5 bases, J lost 4 bases, and 11 bases stayed unmatched. This chain's CDR3 is CASSMYTGASGNTIYF. The CDR3 nucleotides are TGTGCCAGCTCAATGTACACAGGGGCGTCGGGAAACACCATATATTTT.